Listed below are T cell receptor beta chains from one sample, sequenced in a study of T cell responses to AZD1222 COVID-19 vaccine. Libraries were prepared by immunoSEQ multiplex PCR; TCRdb keeps only in-frame clonotypes and omits some of them. This table lists around 140,000 clones. The sequenced sample was peripheral blood. The source is an adult in good health. CDR3s include the opening cysteine and the closing phenylalanine or tryptophan. D genes are given only for firm matches.

V	J	length	D	DNA	CDR3
TRBV5-6	TRBJ2-1	18	NA	TGTGCCAGCAGCTTGGTCTTGGAAATGACGTACTCCTACAATGAGCAGTTCTTC	CASSLVLEMTYSYNEQFF
TRBV2	TRBJ2-2	17	NA	TGTGCCAGCAGTGCACCCCCGGTGAACCCGGCCACCGGGGAGCTGTTTTTT	CASSAPPVNPATGELFF
TRBV4-1	TRBJ2-2	15	NA	TGCGCCAGCAGCCAGGATGGACGTAACACCGGGGAGCTGTTTTTT	CASSQDGRNTGELFF
TRBV10-1	TRBJ2-6	18	TRBD2	TGCGCCAGCAGAGAAAGGCGGGGGGGCCACTCTGGGGCCAACGTCCTGACTTTC	CASRERRGGHSGANVLTF
TRBV9	TRBJ2-3	15	NA	TGTGCCAGCAGCGTAGGGATGGGGGCCACAGATACGCAGTATTTT	CASSVGMGATDTQYF
TRBV28	TRBJ2-7	13	NA	TGTGCCAGCAGTCACCCGGGGACCTACGAGCAGTACTTC	CASSHPGTYEQYF
TRBV18	TRBJ2-7	14	TRBD1	TGTGCCAGCTCACCCCGGACAGGGACCTACGAGCAGTACTTC	CASSPRTGTYEQYF
TRBV7-2	TRBJ2-7	12	NA	TGTGCCAGCAGCCCTATAGTCAACGAGCAGTACTTC	CASSPIVNEQYF
TRBV19	TRBJ1-1	15	NA	TGTGCCAGTAGTGCCCCGGTGGCGAGAAACACTGAAGCTTTCTTT	CASSAPVARNTEAFF
TRBV11-2	TRBJ1-1	15	NA	TGTGCCAGCAGCTTATATGGCCAGGGCTTTTCTGAAGCTTTCTTT	CASSLYGQGFSEAFF
TRBV4-3	TRBJ2-7	14	NA	TGCGCCAGCAGCCAAGAGGAGGTCACCTACGAGCAGTACTTC	CASSQEEVTYEQYF
TRBV15	TRBJ1-3	18	NA	TGTGCCACCAGCAGAGATCTTGGAAAACAGGGTTCTGGAAACACCATATATTTT	CATSRDLGKQGSGNTIYF
TRBV19	TRBJ1-1	15	TRBD1	TGTGCCAGTAGTAACCCGGGACAGGGCAACACTGAAGCTTTCTTT	CASSNPGQGNTEAFF
TRBV25-1	TRBJ1-2	15	NA	TGTGCCAGCAGTGATGACGGTAAATCTAACTATGGCTACACCTTC	CASSDDGKSNYGYTF
TRBV18	TRBJ2-1	15	TRBD2	TGTGCCAGCTCACCAGGACTAGCGGGGTTCAATGAGCAGTTCTTC	CASSPGLAGFNEQFF
TRBV7-3	TRBJ2-1	16	TRBD2	TGTGCCAGCAGTCTGACGGGGAGGGGATCCTACAATGAGCAGTTCTTC	CASSLTGRGSYNEQFF
TRBV5-1	TRBJ1-2	14	TRBD1	TGCGCCAGCAGCTCGTCGACAGGGGAGGGTGGCTACACCTTC	CASSSSTGEGGYTF
TRBV18	TRBJ1-1	13	NA	TGTGCCAGCTCGGAACGGTCGGGGACTGGGGCTTTCTTT	CASSERSGTGAFF
TRBV6-5	TRBJ1-6	14	NA	TGTGCCAGCACCAAAGTGGGGTTCGATTCACCCCTCCACTTT	CASTKVGFDSPLHF
TRBV4-3	TRBJ2-3	15	NA	TGCGCCAGCAGCCACCAAGATGTGCCCACAGATACGCAGTATTTT	CASSHQDVPTDTQYF
TRBV6-1	TRBJ1-3	15	NA	TGTGCCAGCAGTGAAATCCGGGGGCCCGGAAACACCATATATTTT	CASSEIRGPGNTIYF
TRBV9	TRBJ1-1	16	TRBD1	TGTGCCAGCAGCGCCGCCCGGGACAGGACGAACACTGAAGCTTTCTTT	CASSAARDRTNTEAFF
TRBV6-5	TRBJ2-2	15	TRBD2	TGTGCCAGCAGTCCTCAGAGCGGGGGGACCGGGGAGCTGTTTTTT	CASSPQSGGTGELFF
TRBV4-1	TRBJ1-2	13	NA	TGCGCCAGCAGCCAAGGGACTAACTATGGCTACACCTTC	CASSQGTNYGYTF
TRBV7-3	TRBJ2-7	13	NA	TGTGCCAGCAGCCCCGACAGGAGCTACGAGCAGTACTTC	CASSPDRSYEQYF
TRBV18	TRBJ2-7	14	NA	TGTGCCAGCTCACCACCGGGAAGAAGCTACGAGCAGTACTTC	CASSPPGRSYEQYF
TRBV20-1	TRBJ1-1	11	NA	TGCAGTGCTAGAGAAAACGCCGGGGCTTTCTTT	CSARENAGAFF
TRBV6-5	TRBJ1-2	15	NA	TGTGCCAGCAGTTACTCGGGGGGGGAGGGCTATGGCTACACCTTC	CASSYSGGEGYGYTF
TRBV6-1	TRBJ1-2	11	NA	TGTGCCAGCAGTGAAGTAGGGGGCTACACCTTC	CASSEVGGYTF
TRBV7-8	TRBJ2-1	15	TRBD1	TGTGCCAGCAGCTTAGCCAGGGGGCTCAACAATGAGCAGTTCTTC	CASSLARGLNNEQFF
TRBV18	TRBJ1-1	13	NA	TGTGCCAGCTCACCCGACAAGAACACTGAAGCTTTCTTT	CASSPDKNTEAFF